Here is one TCR beta chain with its context. In germline, CDR1 is SQVTM, CDR2 ANQGSEA. Trimming stripped 7 bases from V and 0 bases from J, with 14 bases between. The CDR3 consists of 14 residues. The data were obtained in a study of blood T cell repertoires in COVID-19. The wider study: The United States, Italy and Spain provided the acute and convalescent COVID-19 samples. The cDNA or gDNA used as material had been derived from T cells, B-cell-depleted T cells, or PBMCs.

Original analysis: Amplifying reference gene primers gave estimates of nucleated cell counts. TCRdb keeps only in-frame clones here, not all; method: immunoSEQ multiplex PCR. For V, J and clone size, that table is used; D and trimming come from the DNA. The table shows around 250,000 clones, with roughly 84% occurring only once. Material: peripheral blood. V usage is TRBV29-1 and J usage is TRBJ2-3; tentative D call: TRBD1 (6 bases). The receptor's source is a human donor in a cohort sampled during active COVID-19. CDR3 DNA: TGCAGCGCTGCCGACAGGATTAGCACAGATACGCAGTATTTT. Residues: CSAADRISTDTQYF.